This T cell receptor (beta chain) was retrieved from a study of T cell responses to AZD1222 COVID-19 vaccine. Study results and limitations: Two AZD1222 doses significantly raised spike-specific TCR breadth and depth over controls. Researchers took repertoire samples only after the peak T cell response had come. Regions left unmutated in variants are reportedly the target of nearly half of spike-specific TCRs.

The CDR3 runs to 15 residues. Germline CDR1 and CDR2: SGHRS and YFSETQ. V lost 5 bases and J lost 4; bases outside the gene matches: 9. In regard to this clone: Its antigen is as yet unknown.

Clones were read by immunoSEQ multiplex PCR, and TCRdb kept only the in-frame ones, dropping some. The sample holds around 120,000 clones, roughly 87% seen once. The starting material was peripheral blood, obtained on day 0 of AZD1222 vaccination. The V and J genes are TRBV5-1 and TRBJ1-1; 9 positions match TRBD1. This clonotype was sampled from an adult in good health. CDR3 sequence: CASSTTDRGSTEAFF. The CDR3 DNA is TGCGCCAGCAGTACGACCGACAGGGGGAGCACTGAAGCTTTCTTT.